Each of the 21 T cell receptor beta chains below was sequenced from the same sample in a study of blood T cells in healthy people across ages. A second roughly 6 to 11 cycle PCR used barcoded and J-beta primers. Using its own MiXCR run on the 5' RACE reads, TCRdb lists one record per CDR3 protein. The sample gives 920,000 or so distinct CDR3 sequences, under 45% of which show up once; approximately 20% is in the top ten. What was sequenced was blood. Receptors were obtained from an older woman in good health.

The chain's CDR3 is CASSPTRGGRAVRDTQYF. CDR3 coding DNA: TGCGCCAGCAGCCCGACCAGGGGCGGGAGGGCCGTAAGAGATACGCAGTATTTT. The chain combines TRBV5-1 with TRBJ2-3; 9 bases match TRBD2. The germline V gene encodes CDR1 SGHRS and CDR2 YFSETQ. Trimming took 4 bases from V and 5 from J; bases not matched to a gene: 17. This CDR3 spans 18 amino acids.

The chain couples TRBV7-9 to TRBJ1-6; TRBD1 is a possible D gene (6 bases). Trimming removed 6 bases from V and 4 bases from J, with 16 bases in between. Germline V gives CDR1 SEHNR, CDR2 FQNEAQ (reference sequence). The CDR3 is 16 residues long. DNA of the CDR3: TGTGCCAGCAGACGAACCGGGACAACTTATAATTCACCCCTCCACTTT. It is translated as CASRRTGTTYNSPLHF. Using reference TRBV7-9 and TRBJ1-6 for the parts outside the CDR3, the full variable domain is DTGVSQNPRHKITKRGQNVTFRCDPISEHNRLYWYRQTLGQGPEFLTYFQNEAQLEKSRLLSDRFSAERPKGSFSTLEIQRTEQGDSAMYLCASRRTGTTYNSPLHFGNGTRLTVT.

This CDR3 is CASRPRTLTYEQYF. CDR3 in DNA: TGTGCCAGCAGACCCCGGACACTTACCTACGAGCAGTACTTC. The V call is TRBV6-5, the J call TRBJ2-7; a weak D match, TRBD1 (5 bases). Trimming cost V 6 bases and J 2 bases, with 14 bases left between them. Looked up from germline, CDR1 is MNHEY and CDR2 is SVGAGI. The CDR3 is 14 residues long.

The gene calls are TRBV30 and TRBJ1-1, with 7 nucleotides matching TRBD1. This CDR3 comprises 12 residues. Germline V CDR1 and CDR2: GTSNPN, SVGIG (reference sequence). The ends lost 4 bases at V and 8 bases at J; junction bases unmatched: 7. The chain's CDR3 is CAWKGDSPEAFF. In DNA, the CDR3 is TGTGCCTGGAAAGGGGACAGTCCCGAAGCTTTCTTT.

The chain employs TRBV20-1 and TRBJ2-4, with 14 bases fitting TRBD2. V trimming: 2 bases; J trimming: 2 bases; junction bases outside the gene matches: 11. Germline V gene sequence: CDR1 DFQATT, CDR2 SNEGSKA (reference sequence). The CDR3 covers 19 residues. CDR3 DNA sequence: TGCAGTGCTAGACAGATCGGGGGACTAGCGGGAGTACCCAAAAACATTCAGTACTTC. It specifies CSARQIGGLAGVPKNIQYF.

This clonotype occurred a few times. V usage is TRBV7-2 and J usage is TRBJ2-1; weak D call: TRBD1 (6 bases). The CDR3 consists of 17 residues. Trimming removed 2 bases from V and 4 bases from J, with 18 bases in between. Germline CDR1 reads SGHTA; CDR2 reads FQGNSA. DNA for the CDR3: TGTGCCAGCAGCTTAATATTGGGGGCGCGAGGATACAATGAGCAGTTCTTC. Translated, it gives CASSLILGARGYNEQFF.

The rearrangement links TRBV29-1 to TRBJ2-1, with D perhaps matching TRBD1 (6 bases). Germline assignment: CDR1 SQVTM and CDR2 ANQGSEA. CDR3 length: 10 amino acids. Trimming stripped 3 bases from V and 13 bases from J, with 10 bases between. The CDR3 region is CSVDDGTQFF. CDR3 sequence (DNA): TGCAGCGTTGATGACGGGACACAGTTCTTC.

This chain connects TRBV3-1 to TRBJ2-7; weak D call: TRBD2 (6 bases). CDR3 length: 15 amino acids. Germline V gene data show CDR1 as LGHDT and CDR2 as YNNKEL (reference sequence). Trimming shortened V by 0 bases and J by 12 bases, and 21 bases separated the two germline ends. Written as DNA, the CDR3 is TGTGCCAGCAGCCAAGACGGGACTCCTCGTGAGACCCGGTACTTC. Its protein product is CASSQDGTPRETRYF.

The chain has TRBV7-2 and TRBJ1-1; D gene ambiguous. Germline CDR1 and CDR2: SGHTA and FQGNSA. V was clipped by 0 bases and J by 0 bases, with 14 bases between them. The CDR3 spans 17 residues. The CDR3: CASSLAFSDNLNTEAFF. CDR3 nucleotide sequence: TGTGCCAGCAGCTTAGCTTTTAGCGACAACCTGAACACTGAAGCTTTCTTT. Combining the CDR3 with reference TRBV7-2 and TRBJ1-1 gives the whole variable domain GAGVSQSPSNKVTEKGKDVELRCDPISGHTALYWYRQSLGQGLEFLIYFQGNSAPDKSGLPSDRFSAERTGGSVSTLTIQRTQQEDSAVYLCASSLAFSDNLNTEAFFGQGTRLTVV.

This clonotype was observed once. The rearrangement uses TRBV27 and TRBJ1-1; the D is unclear. Trimming cost V 5 bases and J 10 bases, with 14 bases left between them. The CDR3 totals 12 residues. The V gene's germline CDR1 is MNHEY and CDR2 SMNVEV (reference sequence). CDR3 region: CASSPAGESAFF. CDR3 bases: TGTGCCAGCAGTCCAGCAGGAGAATCAGCTTTCTTT.

The genes are TRBV7-9 and TRBJ2-5, with 7 bases lining up with TRBD2. The CDR3 extends over 15 amino acids. Germline CDR1 is SEHNR and CDR2 is FQNEAQ (reference sequence). After removal of 1 base from V and 1 base from J, the junction contained 3 bases not matched to a gene. The CDR3 reads CASSLVASGQETQYF. The CDR3 coding sequence is TGTGCCAGCAGCTTAGTAGCTAGCGGCCAAGAGACCCAGTACTTC.

The chain has TRBV6-5 and TRBJ2-7, with 11 nucleotides matching TRBD2. CDR1 and CDR2 (germline): MNHEY, SVGAGI. The CDR3 has 16 amino acids. V gave up 8 bases and J gave up 3 bases; unmatched junction bases: 12. The CDR3 loop reads CASGGLGTSGVYEQYF. CDR3 sequence (DNA): TGTGCCAGCGGGGGTTTAGGGACTAGCGGAGTCTACGAGCAGTACTTC.

As regards this clonotype: With a much larger clone just one base away, this may be a read error. The chain joins TRBV10-3 to TRBJ2-1; D remains unclear. The CDR3 consists of 15 residues. Between the trimmed V and J ends, which lost 0 bases and 3 bases, there was a span of 9 bases. Germline V gene sequence: CDR1 ENHRY, CDR2 SYGVKD. CDR3 amino acids: CAISESGGNYNEQFF. The CDR3 nucleotides are TGTGCCATCAGTGAGTCGGGCGGAAACTACAATGAGCAGTTCTTC.

This clonotype turned up a few times. CDR3 coding DNA: TGTGCCAGCAGCTTCGGGAGATCCTACAATGAGCAGTTCTTC. Protein product: CASSFGRSYNEQFF. This rearrangement joins TRBV13 to TRBJ2-1, with D perhaps TRBD2 (6 bases). V dropped 3 bases and J dropped 1 base, with 7 bases sitting between them. The CDR3 consists of 14 residues. CDR1 PRHDT and CDR2 FYEKMQ come from the germline V gene (reference sequence).

The rearrangement joins TRBV15 to TRBJ2-3; 7 bases match TRBD1. Trimming took 0 bases from V and 7 from J; bases not matched to a gene: 7. The CDR3 sequence is 15 residues long. Looked up from germline, CDR1 is LNHNV and CDR2 is YYDKDF (reference sequence). The CDR3 DNA reads as TGTGCCACCAGCAGAGAAAAGGGGGCCGTTTATACGCAGTATTTT. This sequence encodes CATSREKGAVYTQYF.

V gene TRBV12-3 or TRBV12-4 combines with J gene TRBJ2-1; 10 bases align to TRBD2. Trimming removed 6 bases from V and 3 bases from J; junction bases left unmatched: 8. The CDR3 sequence is 16 residues long. DNA for the CDR3: TGTGCCAGCAGCTATGCCGGGACTAGCGTCTACAATGAGCAGTTCTTC. Translated: CASSYAGTSVYNEQFF.

The J gene is TRBJ1-2, the V gene TRBV20-1; no definite D call. There are 12 residues in the CDR3. V was shortened by 4 bases and J by 4 bases, with 10 bases between the two germline ends. Germline V gene data show CDR1 as DFQATT and CDR2 as SNEGSKA (reference sequence). The CDR3 is CSAINGGYGYTF. In nucleotides, the CDR3 is TGCAGTGCTATCAACGGCGGCTATGGCTACACCTTC.

The chain is built from TRBV6-2 or TRBV6-3 and TRBJ1-2; D gene uncertain. The V gene lost 8 bases and the J gene lost 4 bases, with 8 bases spanning the gap. Germline V gives CDR1 MNHEY, CDR2 SVGEGT. The CDR3 is 11 amino acids. Here the CDR3 reads CASGRTYGYTF. CDR3 DNA sequence: TGTGCCAGCGGACGAACCTATGGCTACACCTTC.

This clonotype was detected only a few times. The genes are TRBV11-2 and TRBJ2-5; TRBD1 is a possible D gene (6 bases). The CDR3 extends over 12 amino acids. Germline V gene sequence: CDR1 SGHAT, CDR2 FQNNGV. V lost 5 bases and J lost 11, with 15 bases in between. CDR3 sequence: CASSQAGAQQYF. The CDR3, as DNA: TGTGCCAGCAGCCAGGCAGGGGCGCAGCAGTACTTC.

V is TRBV15 and J is TRBJ2-3, with 9 bases identical to TRBD2. CDR1 is LNHNV and CDR2 is YYDKDF in the germline V gene (reference sequence). Trimming took 3 bases from V and 3 from J; bases not matched to a gene: 4. This CDR3 has 15 amino acids. CDR3 sequence reads: CATSRGSGRTDTQYF. CDR3 DNA: TGTGCCACCAGCAGGGGTAGCGGGAGAACAGATACGCAGTATTTT.

The rearrangement uses TRBV7-2 and TRBJ2-3; possible D gene TRBD2, 6 bases. Germline loops: CDR1 SGHTA, CDR2 FQGNSA. There are 13 residues in the CDR3. V gave up 11 bases and J gave up 8 bases, with 20 bases separating them. The CDR3 sequence: CADSGPPGGTQYF. The CDR3 nucleotides read TGTGCCGACAGCGGGCCCCCTGGGGGTACGCAGTATTTT.